This record concerns one T cell receptor beta chain sequence. The target antigen is unknown. This entry belongs to a study of CD4+ T cells in melanoma. Broader study findings: In melanoma, neoantigen-specific CD4+ T cells reportedly differed in differentiation state. CD8+ T cell, macrophage and B cell function reportedly correlated with neoantigen-specific CD4+ T cells.

The V end was cut by 2 bases, the J end by 6 bases, with 11 bases between. The V gene's germline CDR1 is SGHVS and CDR2 FQNEAQ. The CDR3 is made up of 14 amino acids. Profiled with immunoSEQ multiplex PCR; TCRdb holds only in-frame clones, not every one. The profile shows 110,000 to 150,000 clones, approximately 91% of them singletons. The chain couples TRBV7-8 to TRBJ2-4, with a tentative D call TRBD1 (6 bases). The TCR was taken from a human donor with melanoma. CDR3 sequence reads: CASSLRGSRNIQYF. The CDR3 coding sequence is TGTGCCAGCAGCTTAAGGGGGTCCCGAAACATTCAGTACTTC.